The text below deals with one T cell receptor (beta chain). Which antigen it targets is not known. Base qualities were left out, and no much larger clone turns up one base away. The same CDR3 can be traced to other DNA sequences in this sample. This sample stems from a study of shared clonotypes between healthy human individuals (dated by TCRdb to the early 2020s). In the study overall: The cohort comprised a couple of women and three men aged 18 to 49 years. For each donor, CD4 naive and CD4 memory were each run on three plates, CD8 naive on two plates, and CD8 memory on one plate. Blood TCR repertoires of 5 or 6 healthy adults were deeply sequenced to estimate repertoire size and the extent of clonotype sharing between individuals. To increase sequencing depth and limit assay-specific biases, TCR repertoire library preparation and sequencing were carried out by different laboratories using diverse techniques. Per donor, leukapheresis produced somewhere between about 0.94 and 9 billion PBMCs.

CD8 naive samples were CD45RO-negative cells positively selected for CCR7, giving a CD45RA+CCR7+ population that excluded TemRA cells. The donors were healthy, HIV-negative adults who had no recently reported acute infections or vaccinations. All donors were Caucasian adults living in Nashville, Tennessee, USA. After blood collection by leukapheresis, PBMCs were isolated using Ficoll-Histopaque density gradient centrifugation and then cryopreserved in the vapor phase of liquid nitrogen. Purity and quantity of every magnetically sorted T cell population were checked by analytical flow cytometry. From each sorted fraction, genomic DNA was isolated and quantified by UV absorbance on a Nanodrop 2000c. What the research found in general, with its limitations: Sampling was restricted to blood, and TCR repertoires in tissue are likely to differ from TCR repertoires in blood. Because the study included only a small number of donors, the genetic and exposure-history diversity represented was limited. Naive subsets generally had larger estimated clonotype richness than memory subsets did. Pairwise subsampling led to the expectation that sequencing depth would affect the degree of clonotype sharing among donors. When a few donors were compared, the shared fraction of clonotypes was roughly 5% for naive CD4, roughly 3.4% for naive CD8, about 2.4% for memory CD4, and 0.3% to 0.5% for memory CD8. Even with the large sequencing depth, rarefaction of the sorted-subset datasets indicated that sequencing was incomplete. Compared with non-shared clonotypes, clonotypes shared by all four sorted-subset donors had higher generation probabilities.

Using the deep immunoSEQ assay, TCR CDR3 regions were amplified from genomic DNA by multiplex PCR. Genomic DNA extracted from each cell subset was distributed evenly over all wells of several immunoSEQ 96-well plates, and each plate served as one replicate. For sorted subsets, approximately 200 ng of genomic DNA, equivalent to 30,000 or so T cell genomes, went into each replicate PCR. Purified libraries were quantified with a Qubit 3.0 fluorometer, sized on a Bioanalyzer 2100, and re-quantified with the KAPA Library Quantification kit. Each immunoSEQ 96-well plate was sequenced on its own single-read 150-cycle Illumina NextSeq 550 flow cell. The source study handled its data this way. Because the immunoSEQ output included only junctional sequences and no quality scores, the filtering could not be the same as the filtering used for full-length reads. Sequences were annotated with PyIR, a Python wrapper for IgBLAST v1.9, and V/J genes and CDR3 were assigned using IMGT germline references. Reads were filtered out if the reads had weak V/J assignments (E-value above 1e-6), no CDR3, stop codons, out-of-frame junctions, or ambiguous translated residues. V3J clonotypes were defined by identical inferred V gene, J gene, and CDR3 amino acid sequence. Percentage overlap between repertoires was computed as shared unique clonotypes divided by the size of the smaller repertoire. RTK rarefaction, the Chao1 estimator, and Recon v2.1 estimates of unobserved clonotypes were used to assess repertoire richness. Generation probabilities were computed with OLGA for all TCRbeta clonotypes obtained by the gDNA method from a few donors. Held by TCRdb, this immuneACCESS table contains in-frame sequences only and omits some clones. Under half of the omission traces to an unresolved V gene where checked; the cause of the rest is unknown. The V and J calls and clone size are taken from that table; D and trimming were inferred from the DNA. The sample contains some 2.1 million clones, approximately 94% of them found a single time. The ten largest clones add up to about 1.1% of the sample.

The CDR3, from cysteine to phenylalanine, totals 13 residues. The CDR3 DNA has 39 bases and is translated from base 1. Cut back by 1 base and 2 bases, the V and J ends lie 6 bases apart. Based on the germline V gene, the CDR1 and CDR2 sequences are MNHNS and SASEGT. Input material: naive CD8+ T cells sorted from blood. The cell subset or site label, read with the paper, signifies: CD45RA+CCR7+. The sequence was collected from a young man in good health. In this chain, TRBV6-1 is recombined with TRBJ2-7, with no reliable assignment of the D segment. At the DNA level, the sequence is TGTGCCAGCAGTGAAGGGAAGACCTACGAGCAGTACTTC. The resulting protein is CASSEGKTYEQYF.